This entry lists 16 T cell receptor beta chains sequenced from one sample in a study of identifying expanded T cells in peripheral blood. The data were produced by immunoSEQ multiplex PCR, yet TCRdb's version contains in-frame clones alone and is incomplete. Altogether about 110,000 clones are present, roughly 91% being singletons, with the ten largest covering roughly 15%. Sequences were obtained from blood. These TCRs come from a person aged 18 to 75 in good health.

This clone has a single count. The rearrangement joins TRBV11-3 to TRBJ1-5; 7 positions match TRBD1. The CDR3 runs 15 residues. With V trimmed by 9 bases and J by 5 bases, 13 bases remained unmatched. Germline lookup yields CDR1 SGHNT and CDR2 YENEEA. CDR3 protein: CARKDRPKSYQPQHF. The CDR3 DNA sequence: TGTGCCAGGAAGGACAGGCCTAAGTCCTATCAGCCCCAGCATTTT.

J is TRBJ1-3 and V is TRBV7-2; no clear D. Germline CDR1 SGHTA, CDR2 FQGNSA. CDR3 length: 16 amino acids. Trimming cost V 5 bases and J 0 bases, with 14 bases left between them. In DNA, the CDR3 is TGTGCCAGCAGCCCCTCCTCCTACGGCTCTGGAAACACCATATATTTT. As protein: CASSPSSYGSGNTIYF.

The rearrangement links TRBV19 to TRBJ1-2; D is perhaps TRBD1 (5 bases). The CDR3 sequence is 15 residues long. Germline CDR1 is LNHDA and CDR2 is SQIVND (reference sequence). Trimming cost V 5 bases and J 4 bases, with 17 bases left between them. The CDR3 protein is CASSLTGPGVYGYTF. The CDR3 nucleotides read TGTGCCAGTAGTTTAACAGGCCCGGGGGTCTATGGCTACACCTTC. Filled out from reference TRBV19 and TRBJ1-2, the complete variable domain reads DGGITQSPKYLFRKEGQNVTLSCEQNLNHDAMYWYRQDPGQGLRLIYYSQIVNDFQKGDIAEGYSVSREKKESFPLTVTSAQKNPTAFYLCASSLTGPGVYGYTFGSGTRLTVV.

The chain has TRBV6-5 and TRBJ1-1; D might be TRBD1 (5 bases). CDR3 length equals 14 residues. V lost 2 bases and J 5 bases, leaving 12 bases between the germline ends. The germline V gene encodes CDR1 MNHEY and CDR2 SVGAGI. CDR3 coding DNA: TGTGCCAGCAGTTACGGGGGTTTGGGAACTGAAGCTTTCTTT. Amino acids: CASSYGGLGTEAFF.

The chain has TRBV19 and TRBJ2-4; D is ambiguous. V lost 7 bases to trimming and J lost 0 bases, with 16 bases between them. The CDR3 is made up of 16 amino acids. Germline V gene sequence: CDR1 LNHDA, CDR2 SQIVND (reference sequence). CDR3 region: CASNQPVGLAKNIQYF. The CDR3 nucleotides are TGTGCCAGTAATCAGCCGGTCGGCTTAGCCAAAAACATTCAGTACTTC.

Details on this clone: One end of the junction varies from germline; a read error may be responsible. The chain has TRBV29-1 and TRBJ2-3; 10 bases are a match to TRBD1. The CDR3 has 15 residues. Germline V gives CDR1 SQVTM, CDR2 ANQGSEA. CDR3: CSGLIGQGVTGTQYF. The CDR3, as DNA: TGCAGCGGGTTGATAGGACAGGGGGTAACAGGTACGCAGTATTTT.

This chain connects TRBV18 to TRBJ2-7; D perhaps matches TRBD2 (5 bases). The CDR3 loop spans 14 amino acids. The V gene's germline CDR1 is KGHSH and CDR2 LQKENI. V dropped 6 bases and J dropped 5 bases, with 17 bases sitting between them. The CDR3, as DNA: TGTGCCAGCTCGAATACAAAGGCCGGGAACGAGCAGTACTTC. It encodes CASSNTKAGNEQYF.

The chain carries TRBV30 and TRBJ2-7, with TRBD1 identical over 10 bases. There are 14 residues in the CDR3. V was clipped by 0 bases and J by 6 bases; unmatched bases: 5. Germline CDR1 reads GTSNPN; CDR2 reads SVGIG (reference sequence). CDR3 nucleotide sequence: TGTGCCTGGAGTGTCGGGACAGGGGAGTCCGAGCAGTACTTC. Its protein is CAWSVGTGESEQYF. Complete variable domain (other parts from reference TRBV30 and TRBJ2-7): SQTIHQWPATLVQPVGSPLSLECTVEGTSNPNLYWYRQAAGRGLQLLFYSVGIGQISSEVPQNLSASRPQDRQFILSSKKLLLSDSGFYLCAWSVGTGESEQYFGPGTRLTVT.

The rearrangement uses TRBV19 and TRBJ1-1, with 9 positions matching TRBD1. Trimming at V came to 6 bases and at J to 0 bases, leaving 17 bases not matched to a gene. The CDR3 is 19 residues long. Per germline, CDR1 LNHDA and CDR2 SQIVND (reference sequence). The CDR3 DNA follows: TGTGCCAGTAGACAGGGGGCTGGGAAGGGGTTCGTCATGAACACTGAAGCTTTCTTT. The encoded protein is CASRQGAGKGFVMNTEAFF.

The CDR3 loop reads CASSLVRGEAFF. For the CDR3, the DNA is TGTGCCAGCAGCTTAGTCCGGGGCGAAGCTTTCTTT. The chain employs TRBV7-2 and TRBJ1-1; perhaps TRBD1 as D (5 bases). This CDR3 contains 12 residues. Trimming took 1 base from V and 8 from J, leaving 8 bases between them. CDR1 is SGHTA and CDR2 is FQGNSA in the germline V gene.

V and J are TRBV5-6 and TRBJ2-7; tentative D call: TRBD2 (5 bases). CDR3 length: 12 amino acids. Per germline, CDR1 SGHDT and CDR2 YYEEEE. V was clipped by 2 bases and J by 7 bases, with 10 bases between them. The CDR3 DNA is TGTGCCAGCAGCTTAGGTCCGGGGGAGCAGTACTTC. This encodes CASSLGPGEQYF.

CDR3: CASSLAQGGTGELFF. The CDR3 DNA sequence: TGTGCCAGCAGCTTAGCACAGGGAGGCACCGGGGAGCTGTTTTTT. V gene TRBV11-2 combines with J gene TRBJ2-2; D may match TRBD1 or TRBD2 (6 bases each). Trimming took 1 base from V and 4 from J, leaving 10 bases between them. The V gene's germline CDR1 is SGHAT and CDR2 FQNNGV. CDR3 length: 15 residues.

The chain recombines TRBV5-4 with TRBJ2-2; D is ambiguous. CDR1 and CDR2 from the germline V gene are SGHNT and YYREEE (reference sequence). V gave up 1 base and J gave up 6 bases, with 10 bases separating them. The CDR3 totals 14 residues. CDR3 sequence (DNA): TGTGCCAGCAGCTTGCGTCAAATTTCCGGGGAGCTGTTTTTT. This translates into CASSLRQISGELFF. The full variable domain, rest sourced from reference TRBV5-4 and TRBJ2-2, is ETGVTQSPTHLIKTRGQQVTLRCSSQSGHNTVSWYQQALGQGPQFIFQYYREEENGRGNFPPRFSGLQFPNYSSELNVNALELDDSALYLCASSLRQISGELFFGEGSRLTVL.

The rearrangement links TRBV27 to TRBJ1-6; 7 bases line up with TRBD1. The CDR3 has 15 amino acids. V shed 6 bases and J 7 bases; nucleotides not matched to a gene: 9. Germline lookup yields CDR1 MNHEY and CDR2 SMNVEV (reference sequence). The CDR3 DNA sequence: TGTGCCAGCAGACGAGGGGACAGACGAAATTCACCCCTCCACTTT. Residues: CASRRGDRRNSPLHF.

This clone was found many times. This chain links TRBV27 with TRBJ1-6, with unresolved D. This CDR3 region has 15 residues. V lost 2 bases to trimming and J lost 2 bases, with 7 bases between them. The V gene's germline CDR1 is MNHEY and CDR2 SMNVEV (reference sequence). For the CDR3, the DNA is TGTGCCAGCAGTTTAGGCGCAGCCTATAATTCACCCCTCCACTTT. Protein sequence: CASSLGAAYNSPLHF.

J is TRBJ2-3 and V is TRBV18, with D unresolved. The ends were cut back, 6 bases at V and 1 base at J, with 11 bases in the middle. Germline values: CDR1 KGHSH, CDR2 LQKENI. This CDR3 spans 14 amino acids. In DNA form, the CDR3 reads TGTGCCAGCTCGCCTATTCCCGGCACAGATACGCAGTATTTT. Translation: CASSPIPGTDTQYF.